This T cell receptor beta chain was captured in a study of CD8 T cells in ankylosing spondylitis (dated by TCRdb to about 2017). About the investigation overall: T cell receptor beta repertoires were profiled in healthy donors and ankylosing spondylitis patients so that disease-linked TCR variants could be found. Peripheral blood was sampled, and synovial fluid was also collected from ankylosing spondylitis patients. The full study cohort was made up of under 30 ankylosing spondylitis patients and 95 to 130 healthy donors.

This clonotype showed up many times. No antigen is known for it. No qualities accompany the bases; no much larger clone lies one base away. CDR1 and CDR2 are drawn from the germline V gene (reference sequence): DFQATT, SNEGSKA. The CDR3, cysteine through phenylalanine, is 13 amino acids long. Kept here is only the CDR3 DNA, which spans 39 bases and is read in frame from base 1. V was cut back by 1 base and J by 5 bases, leaving a gap of 9 bases between them. Here is what the overall study found, with its caveats: The disease-linked clones were reported as significantly enriched in matched synovial fluid samples from ankylosing spondylitis patients. Blood from ankylosing spondylitis patients appeared to be characterized by a TCR beta motif composed of about eight highly homologous amino acid variants. Some TCR beta motif variants had previously been reported in synovial fluid and blood of reactive arthritis patients, which suggested common disease-initiation mechanisms. In peripheral blood, the disease-linked clones were found at relatively low frequencies and had a CD8+ phenotype.

The sequencing machine was an Illumina HiSeq 2500. Quantitative 5'-RACE with molecular barcodes was the method used to prepare the TCR beta libraries. In the source study's methods: A new computational method based on a probabilistic model of VDJ rearrangement was used to identify disease-linked TCR variants. TCRdb reworked the public reads: Q25 trimming with fastp, MiXCR clone assembly, productive beta chains retained. Each entry merges the rows of one CDR3 protein and shows their most common DNA and genes. The V and J calls reflect TCRdb's pipeline rather than the authors' work. The sample profile shows around 770,000 distinct CDR3 sequences; 12% of them were found once. The top ten clonotypes cover under 0.6% of the sample.

The sequence was obtained from a male donor with ankylosing spondylitis. Rearrangement joined TRBV20-1 to TRBJ1-5, with TRBD1 as a weak D call on 6 bases. Sequencing used blood, either unsorted or a sorted T cell fraction (not recorded which). At the DNA level, the sequence is TGCAGTGCTAGAGGGGACACTTATCAGCCCCAGCATTTT. Translated, it gives CSARGDTYQPQHF.